The T cell receptor beta chain described here comes from a study of shared clonotypes between healthy human individuals. The assay was immunoSEQ multiplex PCR, and TCRdb's table has in-frame clones only and misses some. The data show roughly 2,500,000 clones, 93% seen once. The CDR3 consists of 15 residues. V shed 3 bases and J shed 2 bases, with 13 bases lying between them. Germline V gene data show CDR1 as MDHEN and CDR2 as SYDVKM. This clone has only one observation. The source is a man aged 18 to 29 in good health. Some clones in this sample may be carry-over from other donors' samples. The rearrangement joins TRBV28 to TRBJ1-1, with D unclear. Sequences were obtained from naive CD4+ T cells from PBMCs. Indicated subset: CD45RA+ positively selected. The CDR3 nucleotides are TGTGCCAGCAGTTTTATCGGCAGCCCTAACACTGAAGCTTTCTTT. Residues: CASSFIGSPNTEAFF.